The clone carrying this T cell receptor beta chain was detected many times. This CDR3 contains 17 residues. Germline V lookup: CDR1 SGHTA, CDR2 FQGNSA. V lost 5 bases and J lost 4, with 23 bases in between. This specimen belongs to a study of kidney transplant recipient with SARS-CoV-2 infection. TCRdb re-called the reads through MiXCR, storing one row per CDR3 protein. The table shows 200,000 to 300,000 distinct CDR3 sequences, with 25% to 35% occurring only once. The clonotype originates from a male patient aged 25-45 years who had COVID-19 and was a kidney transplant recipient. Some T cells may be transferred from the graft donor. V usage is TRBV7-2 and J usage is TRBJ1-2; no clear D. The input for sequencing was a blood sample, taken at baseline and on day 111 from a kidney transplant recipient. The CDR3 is CASSEVTRDGKTYGYTF. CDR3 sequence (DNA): TGTGCCAGCAGCGAAGTGACCAGAGACGGAAAGACCTATGGCTACACCTTC.